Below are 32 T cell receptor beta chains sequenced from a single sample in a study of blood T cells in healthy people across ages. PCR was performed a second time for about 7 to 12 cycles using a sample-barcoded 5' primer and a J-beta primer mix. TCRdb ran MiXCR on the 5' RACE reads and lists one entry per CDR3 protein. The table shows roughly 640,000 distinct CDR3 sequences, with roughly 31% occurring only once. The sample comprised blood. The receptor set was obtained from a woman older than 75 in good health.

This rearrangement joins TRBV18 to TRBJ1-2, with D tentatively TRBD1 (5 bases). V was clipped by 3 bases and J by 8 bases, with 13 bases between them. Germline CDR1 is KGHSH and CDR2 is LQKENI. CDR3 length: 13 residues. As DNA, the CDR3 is TGTGCCAGCTCACCCGGGGCCGATAGGGGCTACACCTTC. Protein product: CASSPGADRGYTF.

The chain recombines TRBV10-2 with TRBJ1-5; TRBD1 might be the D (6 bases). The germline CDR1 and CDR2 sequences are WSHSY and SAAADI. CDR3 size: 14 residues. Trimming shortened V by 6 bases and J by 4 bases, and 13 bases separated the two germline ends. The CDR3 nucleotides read TGCGCCAGCAGGATTTCAGGGGATAATCAGCCCCAGCATTTT. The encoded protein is CASRISGDNQPQHF.

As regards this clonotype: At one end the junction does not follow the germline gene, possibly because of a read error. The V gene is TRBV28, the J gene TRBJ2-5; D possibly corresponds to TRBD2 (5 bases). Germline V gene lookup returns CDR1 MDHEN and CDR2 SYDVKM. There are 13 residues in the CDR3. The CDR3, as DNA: TGTACCAGCGGTGGTGGGATGTACAATGAGCAGTACTTC. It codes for CTSGGGMYNEQYF.

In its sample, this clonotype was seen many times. The CDR3 region has the DNA TGTGCCAGCAGCTTACCGGGGCCGGGGATTAACTATGGCTACACCTTC. This gives the protein CASSLPGPGINYGYTF. V and J are TRBV5-6 and TRBJ1-2, with D tentatively TRBD1 (5 bases). Looked up from germline, CDR1 is SGHDT and CDR2 is YYEEEE. V shed 2 bases and J shed 1 base, with 15 bases lying between them. This CDR3 is built from 16 residues. Variable domain in full (rest from reference TRBV5-6 and TRBJ1-2): DAGVTQSPTHLIKTRGQQVTLRCSPKSGHDTVSWYQQALGQGPQFIFQYYEEEERQRGNFPDRFSGHQFPNYSSELNVNALLLGDSALYLCASSLPGPGINYGYTFGSGTRLTVV.

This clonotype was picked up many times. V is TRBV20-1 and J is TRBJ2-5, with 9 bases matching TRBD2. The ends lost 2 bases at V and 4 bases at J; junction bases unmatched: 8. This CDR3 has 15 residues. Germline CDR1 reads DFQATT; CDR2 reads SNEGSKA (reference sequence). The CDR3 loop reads CSARLHSGGGETQYF. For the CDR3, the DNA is TGCAGTGCTAGACTGCATAGCGGGGGTGGAGAGACCCAGTACTTC.

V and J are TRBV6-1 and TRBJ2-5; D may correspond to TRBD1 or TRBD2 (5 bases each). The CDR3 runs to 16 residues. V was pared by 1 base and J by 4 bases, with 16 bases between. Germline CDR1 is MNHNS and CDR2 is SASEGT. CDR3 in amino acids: CASSEGDDLGRETQYF. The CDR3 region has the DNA TGTGCCAGCAGTGAAGGGGACGACCTAGGCAGAGAGACCCAGTACTTC.

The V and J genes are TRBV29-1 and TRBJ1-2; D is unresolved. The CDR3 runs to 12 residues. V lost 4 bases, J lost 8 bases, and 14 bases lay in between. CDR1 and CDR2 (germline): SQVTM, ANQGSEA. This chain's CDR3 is CSVGQVGGGYTF. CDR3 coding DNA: TGCAGCGTTGGCCAGGTGGGAGGCGGCTACACCTTC.

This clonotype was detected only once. The CDR3 loop reads CASSPRLAVQETQYF. The CDR3 nucleotides are TGTGCCAGCAGCCCCCGCCTAGCGGTCCAAGAGACCCAGTACTTC. V and J are TRBV6-2 or TRBV6-3 and TRBJ2-5, with 7 bases aligning to TRBD2. This CDR3 region has 15 residues. Germline V gives CDR1 MNHEY, CDR2 SVGEGT. V dropped 6 bases and J dropped 1; count of bases not matched to a gene: 8.

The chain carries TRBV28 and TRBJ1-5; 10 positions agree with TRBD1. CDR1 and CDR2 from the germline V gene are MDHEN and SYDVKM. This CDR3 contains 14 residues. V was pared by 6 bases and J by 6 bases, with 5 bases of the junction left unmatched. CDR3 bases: TGTGCCAGCAGCGAGACAGGGGGCACTCAGCCCCAGCATTTT. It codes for CASSETGGTQPQHF. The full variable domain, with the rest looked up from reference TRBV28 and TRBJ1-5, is DVKVTQSSRYLVKRTGEKVFLECVQDMDHENMFWYRQDPGLGLRLIYFSYDVKMKEKGDIPEGYSVSREKKERFSLILESASTNQTSMYLCASSETGGTQPQHFGDGTRLSIL.

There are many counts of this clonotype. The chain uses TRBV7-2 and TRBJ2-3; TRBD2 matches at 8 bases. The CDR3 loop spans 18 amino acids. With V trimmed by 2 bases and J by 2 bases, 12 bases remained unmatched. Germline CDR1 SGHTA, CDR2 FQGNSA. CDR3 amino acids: CASSLIGGGIIYTDTQYF. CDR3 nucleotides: TGTGCCAGCAGCTTAATCGGCGGGGGGATTATCTACACAGATACGCAGTATTTT.

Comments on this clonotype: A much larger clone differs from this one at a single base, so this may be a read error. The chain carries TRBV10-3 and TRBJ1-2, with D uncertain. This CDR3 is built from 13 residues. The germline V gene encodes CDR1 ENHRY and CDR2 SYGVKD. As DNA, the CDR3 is TGTGCCATCAGTGAGCTCCCGGCCTATGACTACACCTTC. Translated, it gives CAISELPAYDYTF.

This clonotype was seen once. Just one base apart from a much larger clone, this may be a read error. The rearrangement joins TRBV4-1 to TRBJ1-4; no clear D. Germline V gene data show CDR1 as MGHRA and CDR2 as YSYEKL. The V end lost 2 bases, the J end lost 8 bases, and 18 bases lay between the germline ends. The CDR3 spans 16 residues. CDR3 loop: CASSQLSKGPGEKLFF. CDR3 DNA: TGCGCCAGCAGCCAACTCTCTAAAGGGCCGGGAGAAAAACTGTTTTTT.

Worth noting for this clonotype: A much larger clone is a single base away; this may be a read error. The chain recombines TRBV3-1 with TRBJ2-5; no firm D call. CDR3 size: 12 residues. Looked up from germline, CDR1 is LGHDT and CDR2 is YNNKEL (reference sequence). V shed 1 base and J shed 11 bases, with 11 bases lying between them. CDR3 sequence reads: CASSQVPVAQYF. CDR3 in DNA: TGTGCCAGCAGCCAAGTCCCGGTGGCGCAGTACTTC.

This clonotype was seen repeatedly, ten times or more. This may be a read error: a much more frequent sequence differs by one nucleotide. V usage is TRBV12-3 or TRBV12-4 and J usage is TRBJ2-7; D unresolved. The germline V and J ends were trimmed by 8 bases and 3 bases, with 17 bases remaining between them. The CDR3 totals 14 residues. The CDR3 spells CASGDATVHYEQYF. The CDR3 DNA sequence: TGTGCCAGCGGCGACGCTACAGTTCACTACGAGCAGTACTTC.

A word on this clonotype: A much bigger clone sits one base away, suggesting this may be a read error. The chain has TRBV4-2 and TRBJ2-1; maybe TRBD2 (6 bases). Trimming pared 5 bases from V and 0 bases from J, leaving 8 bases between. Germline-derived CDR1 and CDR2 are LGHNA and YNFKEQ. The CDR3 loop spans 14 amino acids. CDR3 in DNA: TGTGCCAGCAGCTCCGGGAGCTCCTACAATGAGCAGTTCTTC. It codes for CASSSGSSYNEQFF.

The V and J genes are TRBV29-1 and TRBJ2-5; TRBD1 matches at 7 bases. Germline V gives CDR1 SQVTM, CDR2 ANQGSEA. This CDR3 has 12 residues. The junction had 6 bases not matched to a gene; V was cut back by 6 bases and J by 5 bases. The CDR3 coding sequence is TGCAGCGTATTACAGGGGCGGGAGACCCAGTACTTC. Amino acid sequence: CSVLQGRETQYF. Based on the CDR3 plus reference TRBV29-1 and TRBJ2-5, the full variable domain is SAVISQKPSRDICQRGTSLTIQCQVDSQVTMMFWYRQQPGQSLTLIATANQGSEATYESGFVIDKFPISRPNLTFSTLTVSNMSPEDSSIYLCSVLQGRETQYFGPGTRLLVL.

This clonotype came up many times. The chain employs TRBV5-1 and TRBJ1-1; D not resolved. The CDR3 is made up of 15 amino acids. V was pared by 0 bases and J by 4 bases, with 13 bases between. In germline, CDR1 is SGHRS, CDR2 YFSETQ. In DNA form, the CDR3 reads TGCGCCAGCAGCTTGGCACTAAAATGGGGCACTGAAGCTTTCTTT. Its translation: CASSLALKWGTEAFF.

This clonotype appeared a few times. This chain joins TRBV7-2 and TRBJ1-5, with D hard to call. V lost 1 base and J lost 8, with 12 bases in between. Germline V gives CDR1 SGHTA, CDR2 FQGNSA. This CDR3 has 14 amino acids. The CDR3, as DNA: TGTGCCAGCAGCTTAGGGCCCGGTCTTGAGCCCCAGCATTTT. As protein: CASSLGPGLEPQHF.

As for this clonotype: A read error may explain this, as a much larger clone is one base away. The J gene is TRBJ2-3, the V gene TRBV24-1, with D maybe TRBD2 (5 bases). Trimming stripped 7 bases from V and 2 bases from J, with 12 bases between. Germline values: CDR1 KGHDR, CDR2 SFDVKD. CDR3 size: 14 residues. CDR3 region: CATREFRDTDTQYF. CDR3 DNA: TGTGCCACCAGGGAGTTCCGGGACACAGATACGCAGTATTTT.

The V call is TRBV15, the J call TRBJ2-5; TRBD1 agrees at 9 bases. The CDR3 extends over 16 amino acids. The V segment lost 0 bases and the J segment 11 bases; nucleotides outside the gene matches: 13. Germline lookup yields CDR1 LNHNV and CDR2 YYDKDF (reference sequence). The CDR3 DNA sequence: TGTGCCACCAGCAGAGACAGACAGGGGGTGGGCAATGAGCAGTACTTC. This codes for CATSRDRQGVGNEQYF.

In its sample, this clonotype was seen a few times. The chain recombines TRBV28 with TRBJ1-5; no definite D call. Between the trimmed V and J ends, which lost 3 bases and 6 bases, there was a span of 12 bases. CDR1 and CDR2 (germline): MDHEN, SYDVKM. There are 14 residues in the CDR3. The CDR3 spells CASSFFLGGQPQHF. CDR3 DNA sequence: TGTGCCAGCAGTTTTTTCTTGGGTGGTCAGCCCCAGCATTTT.

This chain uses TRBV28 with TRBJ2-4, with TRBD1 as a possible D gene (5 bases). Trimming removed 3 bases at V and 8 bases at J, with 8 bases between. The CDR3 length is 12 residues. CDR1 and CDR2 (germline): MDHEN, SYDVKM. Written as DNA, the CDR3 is TGTGCCAGCAGTTTTAGGGGCGACATTCAGTACTTC. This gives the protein CASSFRGDIQYF.

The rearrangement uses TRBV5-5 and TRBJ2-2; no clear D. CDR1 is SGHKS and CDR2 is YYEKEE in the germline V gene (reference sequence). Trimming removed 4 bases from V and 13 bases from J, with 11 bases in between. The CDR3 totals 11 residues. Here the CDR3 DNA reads TGTGCCAGCAGCCTCTCTGGGCGGCTGTTTTTT. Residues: CASSLSGRLFF.

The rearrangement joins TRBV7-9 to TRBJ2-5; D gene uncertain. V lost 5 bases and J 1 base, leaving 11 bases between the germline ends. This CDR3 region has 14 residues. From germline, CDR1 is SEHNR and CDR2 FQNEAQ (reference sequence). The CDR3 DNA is TGTGCCAGCAGCCCCAAGACACCCCAAGAGACCCAGTACTTC. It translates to CASSPKTPQETQYF.

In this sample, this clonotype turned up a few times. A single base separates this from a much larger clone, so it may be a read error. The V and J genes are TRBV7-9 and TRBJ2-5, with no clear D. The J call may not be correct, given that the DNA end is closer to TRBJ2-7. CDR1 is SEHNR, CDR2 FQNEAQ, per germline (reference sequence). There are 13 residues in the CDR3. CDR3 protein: CTSSLGLGYEQYF. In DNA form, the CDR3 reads TGTACCAGCAGCTTAGGTCTAGGCTACGAGCAGTACTTC.

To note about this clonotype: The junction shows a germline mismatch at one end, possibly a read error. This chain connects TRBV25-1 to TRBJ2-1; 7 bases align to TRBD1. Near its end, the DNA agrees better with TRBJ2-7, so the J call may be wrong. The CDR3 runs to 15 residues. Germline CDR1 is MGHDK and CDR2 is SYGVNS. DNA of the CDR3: TGTGCCGGCAGTGAATATGACAGGGTGTACAATGAGCAGTACTTC. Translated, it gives CAGSEYDRVYNEQYF.

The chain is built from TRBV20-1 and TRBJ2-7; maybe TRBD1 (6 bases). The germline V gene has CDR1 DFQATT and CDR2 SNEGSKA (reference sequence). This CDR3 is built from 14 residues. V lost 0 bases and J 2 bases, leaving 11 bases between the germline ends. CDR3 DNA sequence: TGCAGTGCTAGAGAACTACAGGGAACCTACGAGCAGTACTTC. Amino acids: CSARELQGTYEQYF.

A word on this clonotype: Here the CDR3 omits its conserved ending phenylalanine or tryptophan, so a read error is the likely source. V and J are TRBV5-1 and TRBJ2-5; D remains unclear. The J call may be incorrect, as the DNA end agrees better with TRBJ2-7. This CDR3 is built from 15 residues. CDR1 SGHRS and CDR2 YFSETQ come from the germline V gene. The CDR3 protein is CASSLDAPQSYEQYN. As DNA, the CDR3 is TGCGCCAGCAGCTTGGATGCCCCACAGTCCTACGAGCAGTACAAC.

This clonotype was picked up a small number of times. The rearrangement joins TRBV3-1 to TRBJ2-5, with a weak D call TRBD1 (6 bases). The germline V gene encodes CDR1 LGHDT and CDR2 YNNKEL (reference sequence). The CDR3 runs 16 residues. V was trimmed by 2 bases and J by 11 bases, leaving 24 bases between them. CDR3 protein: CASSQWTHLGDNEQYF. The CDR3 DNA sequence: TGTGCCAGCAGCCAATGGACCCACCTGGGGGACAATGAGCAGTACTTC.

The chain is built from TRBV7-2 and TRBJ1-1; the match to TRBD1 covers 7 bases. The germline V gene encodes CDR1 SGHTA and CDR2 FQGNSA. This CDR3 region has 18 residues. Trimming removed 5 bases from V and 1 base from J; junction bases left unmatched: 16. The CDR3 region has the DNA TGTGCCAGCAGCCCAGCCGTTCGGACAGGAGGTAGGAACACTGAAGCTTTCTTT. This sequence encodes CASSPAVRTGGRNTEAFF.

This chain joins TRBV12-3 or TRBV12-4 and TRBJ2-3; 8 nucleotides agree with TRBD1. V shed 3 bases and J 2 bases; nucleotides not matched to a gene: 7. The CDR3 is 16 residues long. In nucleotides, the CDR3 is TGTGCCAGCAGTTTTGGACAGGGAAAGGTCACAGATACGCAGTATTTT. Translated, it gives CASSFGQGKVTDTQYF.

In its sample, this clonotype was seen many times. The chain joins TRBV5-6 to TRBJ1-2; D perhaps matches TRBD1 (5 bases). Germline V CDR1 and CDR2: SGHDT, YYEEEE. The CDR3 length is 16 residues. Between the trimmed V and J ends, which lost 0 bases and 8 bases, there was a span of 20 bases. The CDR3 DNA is TGTGCCAGCAGCTTGGTCTTCAGGGACCTACCCGGAGGCTACACCTTC. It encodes CASSLVFRDLPGGYTF.